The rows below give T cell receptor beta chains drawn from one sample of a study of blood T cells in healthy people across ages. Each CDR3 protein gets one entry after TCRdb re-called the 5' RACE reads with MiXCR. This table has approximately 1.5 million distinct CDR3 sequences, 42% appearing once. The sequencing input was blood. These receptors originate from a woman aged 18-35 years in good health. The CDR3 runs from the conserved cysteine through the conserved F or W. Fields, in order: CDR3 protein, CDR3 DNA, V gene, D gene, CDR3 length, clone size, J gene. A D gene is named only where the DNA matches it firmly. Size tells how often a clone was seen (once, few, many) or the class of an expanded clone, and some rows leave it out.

CASSGGQGFYEQYF | TGTGCCAGCTCAGGCGGACAGGGGTTCTACGAGCAGTACTTC | TRBV18 | TRBD1 | 14 | many | TRBJ2-7
CASSIGQGPYF | TGTGCCAGCAGTATAGGACAGGGACCGTACTTC | TRBV27 | TRBD1 | 11 | once | TRBJ2-7
CASSQDRFNQPQHF | TGCGCCAGCAGCCAAGACAGATTCAATCAGCCCCAGCATTTT | TRBV4-1 | NA | 14 | few | TRBJ1-5
CASSLQPLGRGSYEQYF | TGCGCCAGCAGCCTACAGCCCCTCGGGCGCGGTTCCTACGAGCAGTACTTC | TRBV4-1 | NA | 17 | few | TRBJ2-7
CASSPVGFHEQYF | TGTGCCAGCTCACCGGTGGGGTTCCACGAGCAGTACTTC | TRBV18 | NA | 13 | NA | TRBJ2-7
CSARAYQETQYF | TGCAGTGCTAGAGCCTATCAAGAGACCCAGTACTTC | TRBV20-1 | NA | 12 | NA | TRBJ2-5
CASSSALEQFF | TGTGCCAGCAGCTCAGCCTTGGAGCAGTTCTTC | TRBV11-2 | NA | 11 | few | TRBJ2-1
CASSRDSNFYGYTF | TGCGCCAGCAGCCGGGACAGCAACTTCTATGGCTACACCTTC | TRBV4-1 | TRBD1 | 14 | few | TRBJ1-2
CASRKRAESNQPQHF | TGTGCCAGCCGTAAACGGGCCGAAAGCAATCAGCCCCAGCATTTT | TRBV9 | NA | 15 | NA | TRBJ1-5
CASSHGQGEDNEQFF | TGTGCCAGCAGCCACGGACAGGGGGAGGACAATGAGCAGTTCTTC | TRBV28 | TRBD1 | 15 | few | TRBJ2-1
CASSDPLTVEFF | TGTGCCAGCAGTGATCCGCTAACGGTGGAGTTCTTC | TRBV25-1 | NA | 12 | NA | TRBJ2-1
CASSITESYGQYF | TGTGCCAGCAGCATTACAGAGTCCTACGGGCAGTACTTC | TRBV7-2 | NA | 13 | NA | TRBJ2-5
CASSLDTGGNQPQHF | TGCGCCAGCAGCTTGGACACAGGGGGCAATCAGCCCCAGCATTTT | TRBV5-1 | TRBD1 | 15 | NA | TRBJ1-5
CAISRAGVDEQFF | TGTGCCATCAGTCGAGCGGGAGTAGATGAGCAGTTCTTC | TRBV10-3 | TRBD2 | 13 | NA | TRBJ2-1
CSGRQGNEKLFF | TGCAGCGGACGACAGGGAAACGAAAAACTGTTTTTT | TRBV29-1 | TRBD1 | 12 | NA | TRBJ1-4
CASSQDRRGYSSYEQYF | TGTGCCAGCAGCCAAGATAGACGTGGGTATTCGTCCTACGAGCAGTACTTC | TRBV3-1 | NA | 17 | NA | TRBJ2-7
CASSVSDWPNYGYTF | TGTGCCAGCAGCGTCTCAGATTGGCCTAACTATGGCTACACCTTC | TRBV9 | NA | 15 | NA | TRBJ1-2
CASTQGEGGSYNEQFF | TGCGCCAGCACCCAGGGGGAGGGTGGGAGCTACAATGAGCAGTTCTTC | TRBV4-1 | NA | 16 | NA | TRBJ2-1
CSARFRGYGYTF | TGCAGTGCTAGATTCAGGGGCTATGGCTACACCTTC | TRBV20-1 | NA | 12 | few | TRBJ1-2
CSEASGLNTDTQYF | TGCAGCGAAGCTAGCGGGTTAAACACAGATACGCAGTATTTT | TRBV29-1 | TRBD2 | 14 | NA | TRBJ2-3
CSARRSGMNSPLHF | TGCAGTGCCCGGCGGTCAGGGATGAATTCACCCCTCCACTTT | TRBV20-1 | NA | 14 | many | TRBJ1-6
CSASALTGTYNEQFF | TGCAGTGCTAGCGCCCTGACAGGGACGTACAATGAGCAGTTCTTC | TRBV20-1 | TRBD1 | 15 | few | TRBJ2-1
CSARDKQLAGGPHSYEQYF | TGCAGTGCTAGAGATAAACAACTAGCGGGAGGGCCGCACTCCTACGAGCAGTACTTC | TRBV20-1 | TRBD2 | 19 | NA | TRBJ2-7
CSARPGTGWGLAKNIQYF | TGCAGTGCTAGACCGGGGACAGGGTGGGGATTAGCCAAAAACATTCAGTACTTC | TRBV20-1 | TRBD1 | 18 | NA | TRBJ2-4
CSASERGKDNQPQHF | TGCAGTGCTAGTGAGAGGGGCAAAGACAATCAGCCCCAGCATTTT | TRBV20-1 | NA | 15 | NA | TRBJ1-5
CSAPLYPLSGNTYEQYF | TGCAGTGCCCCCTTATATCCCCTCAGCGGCAACACCTACGAGCAGTACTTC | TRBV20-1 | NA | 17 | few | TRBJ2-7
CASSEIVQGLSYEQYF | TGTGCCAGCAGTGAGATAGTACAGGGGCTCTCCTACGAGCAGTACTTC | TRBV25-1 | TRBD1 | 16 | NA | TRBJ2-7
CASRTTGTSNQPQHF | TGTGCCAGCAGAACGACAGGCACTAGCAATCAGCCCCAGCATTTT | TRBV28 | NA | 15 | few | TRBJ1-5
CASRLVGGMLNEQFF | TGTGCCAGCAGATTAGTGGGGGGGATGCTCAATGAGCAGTTCTTC | TRBV7-8 | TRBD2 | 15 | few | TRBJ2-1
CASSLGLAGEVQYF | TGTGCCAGCAGTCTCGGGTTAGCGGGAGAGGTGCAGTACTTC | TRBV12-3/TRBV12-4 | TRBD2 | 14 | few | TRBJ2-7
CAWTGQGTDTQYF | TGTGCCTGGACCGGCCAGGGCACAGATACGCAGTATTTT | TRBV30 | NA | 13 | few | TRBJ2-3
CASSMTSGDINEQFF | TGTGCCAGCAGCATGACTAGCGGGGACATCAATGAGCAGTTCTTC | TRBV7-3 | TRBD2 | 15 | NA | TRBJ2-1
CSAKGLYNEQFF | TGCAGTGCTAAGGGCTTGTACAATGAGCAGTTCTTC | TRBV20-1 | NA | 12 | NA | TRBJ2-1
CASSVARYNEQFF | TGTGCCAGCAGCGTAGCCCGGTACAATGAGCAGTTCTTC | TRBV9 | NA | 13 | few | TRBJ2-1
CASSLTGGERATEAFF | TGCGCCAGCAGCTTGACAGGGGGCGAACGGGCCACTGAAGCTTTCTTT | TRBV5-1 | TRBD1 | 16 | once | TRBJ1-1
CASTSKGGSSIDTQYF | TGTGCCAGCACCTCTAAGGGCGGGTCGTCCATAGATACGCAGTATTTT | TRBV6-5 | NA | 16 | few | TRBJ2-3
CASSDRGPEAFF | TGTGCCAGCAGCGATAGAGGTCCTGAAGCTTTCTTT | TRBV2 | NA | 12 | few | TRBJ1-1
CAISTEGNQPQHF | TGTGCCATCAGCACGGAAGGCAATCAGCCCCAGCATTTT | TRBV10-3 | NA | 13 | NA | TRBJ1-5